This entry concerns a single T cell receptor (beta chain). These data belong to a study of blood T cell repertoires in COVID-19. About the study: Spain, Italy and the United States supplied samples that represented acute and convalescent COVID-19. Sample material is recorded as cDNA or gDNA derived from T cells, B-cell-depleted T cells, or PBMCs.

In the study's own analysis: The authors estimated nucleated cell counts from reference gene primer amplification. TCRdb's copy holds only in-frame clones and misses some; the assay was immunoSEQ multiplex PCR. V and J calls and clone size follow that table, whereas D and trimming were derived from the DNA. The sample holds fewer than 300,000 clones, 88% seen once. Specimen: peripheral blood. The origin of this receptor is a young man with active or convalescent COVID-19.

The CDR3, as DNA: TGTGCCAGCAGACTACAGGGGGTGATGAACACTGAAGCTTTCTTT. This codes for CASRLQGVMNTEAFF. V and J are TRBV2 and TRBJ1-1; 8 bases line up with TRBD1. The length of the CDR3 is 15 residues. In germline, CDR1 is SNHLY, CDR2 FYNNEI. V was pared by 6 bases and J by 0 bases, with 6 bases of the junction left unmatched.